These 6 T cell receptor beta chains originate from one sample sequenced in a study of blood T cell repertoires in COVID-19. The data were produced by immunoSEQ multiplex PCR, yet TCRdb's version contains in-frame clones alone and is incomplete. Counted here are about 46,000 clones, 88% occurring once; the ten biggest clones make up roughly 13%. The material sequenced was peripheral blood. All receptors come from a human donor with active COVID-19. The donor label of this sample is uncertain.

V is TRBV25-1 and J is TRBJ2-1, with 7 bases fitting TRBD2. Per germline, CDR1 MGHDK and CDR2 SYGVNS. V dropped 6 bases and J dropped 4; count of bases not matched to a gene: 6. This CDR3 has 14 residues. CDR3 in DNA: TGTGCCAGCAGCCCGATGCGGGGGTACAATGAGCAGTTCTTC. Encoded protein: CASSPMRGYNEQFF.

The V call is TRBV24-1, the J call TRBJ2-1; a weak D match, TRBD1 (6 bases). CDR1 is KGHDR and CDR2 is SFDVKD in the germline V gene. This CDR3 is 15 amino acids long. V was cut by 5 bases and J by 7 bases, with 17 bases left in between. CDR3 nucleotides: TGTGCCACCAGTGCCCCCACAGGGTCTGGGAATGAGCAGTTCTTC. Protein sequence: CATSAPTGSGNEQFF.

This sequence joins TRBV29-1 and TRBJ2-7; D uncertain. CDR1 SQVTM and CDR2 ANQGSEA come from the germline V gene. Trimming cost V 0 bases and J 2 bases, with 5 bases left between them. The CDR3 extends over 12 amino acids. DNA of the CDR3: TGCAGCGTTGAAGATACAGCCTACGAGCAGTACTTC. Protein product: CSVEDTAYEQYF.

As regards this clone: At one end the junction does not follow the germline gene, possibly because of a read error. The chain joins TRBV7-7 to TRBJ2-5; 7 bases match TRBD2. The CDR3 length is 15 residues. The V gene's germline CDR1 is SSHAT and CDR2 FNYEAQ (reference sequence). This CDR3 is CASSPKTSPKETQYF. CDR3 nucleotides: TGTGCTAGCAGCCCAAAGACTAGCCCCAAAGAGACCCAGTACTTC. The full variable domain, completed using reference TRBV7-7 and TRBJ2-5, is GAGVSQSPRYKVTKRGQDVTLRCDPISSHATLYWYQQALGQGPEFLTYFNYEAQPDKSGLPSDRFSAERPEGSISTLTIQRTEQRDSAMYRCASSPKTSPKETQYFGPGTRLLVL.

This chain links TRBV12-5 with TRBJ2-3, with 10 bases matching TRBD2. The germline gives CDR1 LGHNT, CDR2 FRNRAP. The CDR3 has 16 amino acids. The V gene end was trimmed by 6 bases and the J gene end by 2 bases; junction bases not matched to a gene: 8. The CDR3 DNA follows: TGTGCTAGTGGCCATGGACTAGCGGATACCACAGATACGCAGTATTTT. It specifies CASGHGLADTTDTQYF.

J is TRBJ2-5 and V is TRBV7-2; 14 bases fit TRBD2. The CDR3 sequence is 17 residues long. V was pared by 3 bases and J by 2 bases, with 5 bases of the junction left unmatched. Germline CDR1 and CDR2: SGHTA and FQGNSA. As DNA, the CDR3 is TGTGCCAGCAGCTTCGGGACTAGCGGGAGTGGGCAAGAGACCCAGTACTTC. Translation gives CASSFGTSGSGQETQYF.